The T cell receptor beta chain under discussion was sequenced for a study of shared clonotypes between healthy human individuals. Terminally differentiated effector memory CD45RA+ cells were excluded by CCR7 positive selection of CD45RO-negative cells. Using approximately 200 ng DNA, roughly 33,000 T cell genomes, the sorted-subset replicate PCRs were run. Assay used: immunoSEQ multiplex PCR; TCRdb lists only in-frame clones, some missing. The top ten hold more than 1.5% of the sample, which has roughly 2,000,000 clones, approximately 92% seen once. Germline V gene lookup returns CDR1 SGHNT and CDR2 YYREEE (reference sequence). The V end lost 4 bases, the J end lost 0 bases, and 11 bases lay between the germline ends. CDR3 length equals 14 residues.

Sequencing was done on a sample of naive CD8+ T cells from PBMCs. The rearrangement links TRBV5-4 to TRBJ2-7; TRBD1 might be the D (6 bases). The TCR was taken from a man aged 18 to 29 in good health. Some clones in this sample may be carry-over from other donors' samples. The DNA of the CDR3 is TGTGCCAGCAGCCAGGGACATAGCTCCTACGAGCAGTACTTC. It specifies CASSQGHSSYEQYF.